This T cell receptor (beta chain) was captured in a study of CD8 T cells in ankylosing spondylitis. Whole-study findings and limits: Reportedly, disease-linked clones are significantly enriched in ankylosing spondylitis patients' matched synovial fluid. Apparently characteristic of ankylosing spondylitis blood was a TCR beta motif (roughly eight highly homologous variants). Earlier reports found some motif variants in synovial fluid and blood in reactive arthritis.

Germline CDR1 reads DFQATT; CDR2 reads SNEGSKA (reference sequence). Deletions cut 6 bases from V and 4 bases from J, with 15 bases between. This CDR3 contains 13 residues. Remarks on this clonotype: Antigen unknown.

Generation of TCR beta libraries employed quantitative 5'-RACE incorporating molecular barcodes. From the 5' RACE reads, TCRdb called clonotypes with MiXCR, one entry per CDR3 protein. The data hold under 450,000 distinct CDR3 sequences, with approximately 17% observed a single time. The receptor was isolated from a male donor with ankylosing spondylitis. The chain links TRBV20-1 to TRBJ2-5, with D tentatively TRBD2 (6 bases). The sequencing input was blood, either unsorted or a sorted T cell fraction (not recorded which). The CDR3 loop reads CSATRFSGETQYF. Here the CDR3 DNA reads TGCAGTGCCACCCGGTTTAGCGGAGAGACCCAGTACTTC.